What follows are 25 T cell receptor beta chains derived from one specimen sequenced in a study of cytomegalovirus exposure and HLA in healthy donors. Use of 60 Vbeta and 13 Jbeta primers characterized the PCR. TCRdb's copy holds only in-frame clones and misses some; the assay was immunoSEQ multiplex PCR. The sample has about 130,000 clones; about four fifths are singletons. The specimen was PBMCs. Receptors originate from a man younger than 35 in good health and CMV-seronegative.

The chain has TRBV28 and TRBJ2-7; D remains ambiguous. V was trimmed by 3 bases and J by 2 bases, leaving 8 bases between them. Germline CDR1 reads MDHEN; CDR2 reads SYDVKM. The length of the CDR3 is 13 residues. CDR3 sequence reads: CASSFRLTYEQYF. Here the CDR3 DNA reads TGTGCCAGCAGTTTCAGGCTAACCTACGAGCAGTACTTC. Together with reference TRBV28 and TRBJ2-7, the CDR3 gives the full variable domain: DVKVTQSSRYLVKRTGEKVFLECVQDMDHENMFWYRQDPGLGLRLIYFSYDVKMKEKGDIPEGYSVSREKKERFSLILESASTNQTSMYLCASSFRLTYEQYFGPGTRLTVT.

This clone occurred once. The chain carries TRBV9 and TRBJ1-3; D is unclear. The CDR3 is 16 amino acids. The germline V and J ends were trimmed by 0 bases and 0 bases, with 10 bases remaining between them. Germline CDR1 is SGDLS and CDR2 is YYNGEE. The CDR3 DNA reads as TGTGCCAGCAGCGTAGTCGCAGGCGACTCTGGAAACACCATATATTTT. This encodes CASSVVAGDSGNTIYF.

The rearrangement uses TRBV2 and TRBJ1-1; TRBD1 matches 8 bases. This CDR3 is 11 amino acids long. Looked up from germline, CDR1 is SNHLY and CDR2 is FYNNEI. Unmatched junction bases numbered 4, after V lost 10 bases and J lost 6 bases. CDR3 DNA sequence: TGTGCCACCCCGACAGGGGCTGAAGCTTTCTTT. This gives the protein CATPTGAEAFF.

The rearrangement joins TRBV10-3 to TRBJ2-5; no clear D gene. The length of the CDR3 is 12 residues. Germline V gives CDR1 ENHRY, CDR2 SYGVKD. Trimming removed 4 bases at V and 2 bases at J, with 5 bases between. The chain's CDR3 is CAISALQETQYF. The CDR3 DNA reads TGTGCCATCAGTGCTTTACAAGAGACCCAGTACTTC.

The chain couples TRBV28 to TRBJ2-4; the D gene is possibly TRBD1 (6 bases). The CDR3 totals 14 residues. V was cut by 4 bases and J by 6 bases, with 13 bases left in between. Germline CDR1 and CDR2: MDHEN and SYDVKM. The CDR3, as DNA: TGTGCCAGCAGTTCAACAGGGTTTGGAAACATTCAGTACTTC. As protein: CASSSTGFGNIQYF. Full variable domain (remainder filled in from reference TRBV28 and TRBJ2-4): DVKVTQSSRYLVKRTGEKVFLECVQDMDHENMFWYRQDPGLGLRLIYFSYDVKMKEKGDIPEGYSVSREKKERFSLILESASTNQTSMYLCASSSTGFGNIQYFGAGTRLSVL.

The V and J genes are TRBV19 and TRBJ1-2; D remains unclear. Trimming stripped 1 base from V and 7 bases from J, with 13 bases between. The germline V gene encodes CDR1 LNHDA and CDR2 SQIVND (reference sequence). This CDR3 is built from 14 residues. CDR3 DNA: TGTGCCAGTAGTATAGTGGAGGGTTCGAGTGGCTACACCTTC. Its translation: CASSIVEGSSGYTF. The full variable domain, completed using reference TRBV19 and TRBJ1-2, is DGGITQSPKYLFRKEGQNVTLSCEQNLNHDAMYWYRQDPGQGLRLIYYSQIVNDFQKGDIAEGYSVSREKKESFPLTVTSAQKNPTAFYLCASSIVEGSSGYTFGSGTRLTVV.

This rearrangement joins TRBV10-3 to TRBJ1-2; possible D gene TRBD1, 5 bases. The germline CDR1 and CDR2 sequences are ENHRY and SYGVKD. V lost 5 bases and J lost 0, with 10 bases in between. The CDR3 contains 14 residues. CDR3 coding DNA: TGTGCCATCAGTCTAGACAGAGCTAACTATGGCTACACCTTC. This codes for CAISLDRANYGYTF.

The chain joins TRBV7-9 to TRBJ1-4; D may be TRBD1 (5 bases). The CDR3 runs to 16 residues. Trimming cost V 3 bases and J 4 bases, with 15 bases left between them. Germline V gene lookup returns CDR1 SEHNR and CDR2 FQNEAQ (reference sequence). CDR3 in DNA: TGTGCCAGCAGCTTTCAGGGAAGGCAGGGTAATGAAAAACTGTTTTTT. It specifies CASSFQGRQGNEKLFF.

The chain is built from TRBV4-1 and TRBJ1-5, with TRBD1 matching 10 bases. The V and J ends lost 1 base and 5 bases, in that order; junction bases with no gene match: 2. The CDR3 length is 15 residues. CDR1 is MGHRA and CDR2 is YSYEKL in the germline V gene. The CDR3, as DNA: TGCGCCAGCAGCCAAGTGACAGGGGGCCATCAGCCCCAGCATTTT. Its translation: CASSQVTGGHQPQHF.

In this sample, this clone turned up a few times. The genes are TRBV2 and TRBJ1-2; unclear D gene. This CDR3 is built from 13 residues. Germline lookup yields CDR1 SNHLY and CDR2 FYNNEI. V dropped 4 bases and J dropped 2 bases, with 8 bases sitting between them. The CDR3 nucleotides are TGTGCCAGCAGTGCCACAGAAAACTATGGCTACACCTTC. Residues: CASSATENYGYTF. The complete variable domain, with remaining parts taken from reference TRBV2 and TRBJ1-2, reads EPEVTQTPSHQVTQMGQEVILRCVPISNHLYFYWYRQILGQKVEFLVSFYNNEISEKSEIFDDQFSVERPDGSNFTLKIRSTKLEDSAMYFCASSATENYGYTFGSGTRLTVV.

The gene calls are TRBV7-9 and TRBJ2-2, with D unresolved. CDR3 size: 18 residues. Trimming cost V 1 base and J 7 bases, with 22 bases left between them. The germline gives CDR1 SEHNR, CDR2 FQNEAQ (reference sequence). The CDR3 loop reads CASSLEAALSNVNGELFF. For the CDR3, the DNA is TGTGCCAGCAGCTTAGAGGCGGCATTGTCCAACGTTAACGGGGAGCTGTTTTTT.

The rearrangement joins TRBV19 to TRBJ1-2; perhaps TRBD1 as D (5 bases). V was cut by 6 bases and J by 6 bases, with 26 bases left in between. This CDR3 region has 17 residues. Germline-derived CDR1 and CDR2 are LNHDA and SQIVND (reference sequence). CDR3: CASSSSTPKGHLDGYTF. In DNA form, the CDR3 reads TGTGCCAGTAGCTCTAGTACCCCAAAGGGGCATCTGGATGGCTACACCTTC.

The chain has TRBV2 and TRBJ1-4; TRBD1 might be the D (6 bases). V lost 4 bases and J 8 bases, leaving 14 bases between the germline ends. This CDR3 spans 14 amino acids. Germline V lookup: CDR1 SNHLY, CDR2 FYNNEI. CDR3 region: CASSGLRGSEKLFF. The CDR3 nucleotides read TGTGCCAGCAGTGGTCTCAGGGGAAGCGAAAAACTGTTTTTT. The whole variable domain, filled in from reference TRBV2 and TRBJ1-4, reads EPEVTQTPSHQVTQMGQEVILRCVPISNHLYFYWYRQILGQKVEFLVSFYNNEISEKSEIFDDQFSVERPDGSNFTLKIRSTKLEDSAMYFCASSGLRGSEKLFFGSGTQLSVL.

V and J are TRBV2 and TRBJ1-5; TRBD1 is a possible D gene (6 bases). Trimming shortened V by 4 bases and J by 2 bases, and 9 bases separated the two germline ends. Germline CDR1 reads SNHLY; CDR2 reads FYNNEI. The CDR3 loop spans 14 amino acids. The CDR3 DNA reads TGTGCCAGCAGTGGTAGGACAGGCAATCAGCCCCAGCATTTT. This gives the protein CASSGRTGNQPQHF.

V and J are TRBV14 and TRBJ1-1; possibly TRBD1 for D (5 bases). V dropped 6 bases and J dropped 1 base, with 15 bases sitting between them. The CDR3 has 15 amino acids. Germline CDR1 SGHDN, CDR2 FVKESK. The CDR3 reads CASREYGQGNTEAFF. CDR3 bases: TGTGCCAGCAGGGAATACGGACAAGGGAACACTGAAGCTTTCTTT.

V is TRBV19 and J is TRBJ2-7; no firm D call. CDR3 length: 14 amino acids. The V end lost 3 bases, the J end lost 2 bases, and 11 bases lay between the germline ends. Germline lookup yields CDR1 LNHDA and CDR2 SQIVND (reference sequence). CDR3 sequence: CASSINPRPYEQYF. The CDR3 region has the DNA TGTGCCAGTAGTATTAATCCCAGGCCCTACGAGCAGTACTTC.

This clone came up once. The V and J genes are TRBV19 and TRBJ2-2; the D is unclear. Germline CDR1 reads LNHDA; CDR2 reads SQIVND (reference sequence). The V and J ends lost 7 bases and 2 bases respectively, with 8 bases between them. The CDR3 extends over 13 amino acids. The CDR3 DNA is TGTGCCAGTACCGGGTATAACACCGGGGAGCTGTTTTTT. It translates to CASTGYNTGELFF.

Here the CDR3 reads CASIEGGLRNTEAFF. The CDR3, as DNA: TGTGCCAGCATTGAGGGCGGATTGAGGAACACTGAAGCTTTCTTT. This rearrangement joins TRBV6-5 to TRBJ1-1; D is unclear. Germline V gene sequence: CDR1 MNHEY, CDR2 SVGAGI. V was shortened by 7 bases and J by 1 base, with 16 bases between the two germline ends. The CDR3 has 15 amino acids.

V gene TRBV5-1 combines with J gene TRBJ1-1; D gene unclear. V was trimmed by 0 bases and J by 6 bases, leaving 12 bases between them. The germline V gene has CDR1 SGHRS and CDR2 YFSETQ. CDR3 length: 14 residues. The CDR3 DNA follows: TGCGCCAGCAGCTTGGAGGGAGCAGGACCTGAAGCTTTCTTT. Its protein is CASSLEGAGPEAFF. The full variable domain, its missing parts supplied by reference TRBV5-1 and TRBJ1-1, is KAGVTQTPRYLIKTRGQQVTLSCSPISGHRSVSWYQQTPGQGLQFLFEYFSETQRNKGNFPGRFSGRQFSNSRSEMNVSTLELGDSALYLCASSLEGAGPEAFFGQGTRLTVV.

This rearrangement joins TRBV7-6 to TRBJ2-7; 7 bases fit TRBD2. Germline V gives CDR1 SGHVS, CDR2 FNYEAQ. With V trimmed by 5 bases and J by 3 bases, 4 bases remained unmatched. This CDR3 is 13 amino acids long. The CDR3 region is CASSRTRVYEQYF. In nucleotides, the CDR3 is TGTGCCAGCAGCAGGACTAGGGTCTACGAGCAGTACTTC.

This clone was recorded once. This chain uses TRBV13 with TRBJ1-1; 8 nucleotides line up with TRBD1. The V segment lost 0 bases and the J segment 5 bases; nucleotides outside the gene matches: 5. Germline CDR1 PRHDT, CDR2 FYEKMQ (reference sequence). This CDR3 comprises 15 residues. CDR3 bases: TGTGCCAGCAGCTTAGGCGGACAGGGAATTACTGAAGCTTTCTTT. It yields the protein CASSLGGQGITEAFF.

The chain combines TRBV7-2 with TRBJ2-2; 9 nucleotides match TRBD1. Germline CDR1 and CDR2: SGHTA and FQGNSA. Losses at the gene ends were 3 bases for V and 5 bases for J; bases not matched to a gene: 1. CDR3 length equals 14 residues. The CDR3 DNA is TGTGCCAGCAGCTTCGACAGGGGGACCGGGGAGCTGTTTTTT. Translating gives CASSFDRGTGELFF.

CDR3 in amino acids: CASSFGQGEAFF. The CDR3, as DNA: TGTGCCAGCAGCTTTGGACAGGGCGAAGCTTTCTTT. The V and J genes are TRBV5-4 and TRBJ1-1; 8 bases are shared with TRBD1. Germline-derived CDR1 and CDR2 are SGHNT and YYREEE (reference sequence). The CDR3 has 12 amino acids. The J segment lost 8 bases and the V segment lost 2 bases, leaving 2 bases of the junction unmatched.

This sequence joins TRBV6-6 and TRBJ2-7, with D possibly TRBD1 on 5 matching bases. Germline V gives CDR1 MNHNY, CDR2 SVGAGI (reference sequence). V was trimmed by 6 bases and J by 3 bases, leaving 15 bases between them. This CDR3 has 14 residues. As DNA, the CDR3 is TGTGCCAGCAGACTCGGACACGGTGACTACGAGCAGTACTTC. Its protein product is CASRLGHGDYEQYF.

The chain combines TRBV6-1 with TRBJ1-1, with a possible D match to TRBD1 (6 bases). The CDR3 sequence is 15 residues long. V dropped 8 bases and J dropped 4 bases, with 20 bases sitting between them. CDR1 and CDR2 (germline): MNHNS, SASEGT. The CDR3 coding sequence is TGTGCCAGCCGGGAATTTCCAGGGGCATCCACTGAAGCTTTCTTT. This encodes CASREFPGASTEAFF.